The present T cell receptor (beta chain) was sequenced within a study of blood T cell repertoires in COVID-19. Study as a whole: Material from acute and convalescent COVID-19 was sourced from the United States, Italy and Spain. Nucleic acid was either cDNA or gDNA, and it came from T cells, B-cell-depleted T cells, or PBMCs.

Germline CDR1 is SGHNT and CDR2 is YENEEA. The CDR3 has 16 amino acids. Trimming cost V 0 bases and J 1 base; bases outside gene matches: 1. Authors' methods: How many nucleated cells were present was estimated from reference gene primer amplification. Assay: immunoSEQ multiplex PCR; the TCRdb copy retains only in-frame clones and omits some. That table gives V, J and clone size, and the DNA gave D and trimming. The table lists about 100,000 clones, 91% of them singletons, with 0.97% in the top ten. The sample comprised peripheral blood. V is TRBV11-3 and J is TRBJ2-3; 10 bases are shared with TRBD1. The receptor was derived from a man in his sixties with acute or convalescent COVID-19. The CDR3 sequence is CASSLDGTGGTDTQYF. The CDR3 DNA reads as TGTGCCAGCAGCTTAGACGGGACAGGGGGCACAGATACGCAGTATTTT.